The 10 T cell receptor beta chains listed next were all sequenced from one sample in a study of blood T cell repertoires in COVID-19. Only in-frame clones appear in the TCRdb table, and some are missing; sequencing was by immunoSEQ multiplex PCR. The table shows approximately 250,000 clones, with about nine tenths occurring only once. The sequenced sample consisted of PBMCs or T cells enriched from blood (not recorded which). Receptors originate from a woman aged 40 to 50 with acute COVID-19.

For the CDR3, the DNA is TGTGCCAGCTCCCCGGACAAACCGAACACCGGGGAGCTGTTTTTT. Its protein product is CASSPDKPNTGELFF. This chain links TRBV18 with TRBJ2-2, with TRBD1 as a possible D gene (5 bases). Germline CDR1 KGHSH, CDR2 LQKENI. The CDR3 runs to 15 residues. V lost 6 bases to trimming and J lost 0 bases, with 11 bases between them.

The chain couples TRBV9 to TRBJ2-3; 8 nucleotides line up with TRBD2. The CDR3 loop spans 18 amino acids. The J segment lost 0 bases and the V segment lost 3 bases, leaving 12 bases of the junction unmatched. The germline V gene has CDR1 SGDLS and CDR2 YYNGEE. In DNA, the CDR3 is TGTGCCAGCAGCGAGAGCAGCGGGGGCGGGACTAGCACAGATACGCAGTATTTT. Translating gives CASSESSGGGTSTDTQYF.

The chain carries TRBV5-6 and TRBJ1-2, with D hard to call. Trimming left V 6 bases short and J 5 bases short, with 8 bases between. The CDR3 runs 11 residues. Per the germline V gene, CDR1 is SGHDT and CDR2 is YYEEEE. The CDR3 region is CASTGGYGYTF. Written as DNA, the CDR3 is TGTGCCAGCACCGGAGGGTATGGCTACACCTTC.

The CDR3 sequence is CASSYREGQPQHF. The CDR3 nucleotides read TGTGCCAGCAGTTACAGGGAAGGTCAGCCCCAGCATTTT. This sequence joins TRBV12-3 or TRBV12-4 and TRBJ1-5, with a possible D match to TRBD1 (6 bases). The CDR3 spans 13 residues. V shed 4 bases and J shed 6 bases, with 10 bases lying between them.

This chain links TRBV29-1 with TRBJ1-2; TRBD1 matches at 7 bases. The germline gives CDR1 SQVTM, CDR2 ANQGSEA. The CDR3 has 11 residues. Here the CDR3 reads CSTEGAEGYTF. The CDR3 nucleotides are TGCAGTACGGAGGGGGCTGAAGGCTACACCTTC.

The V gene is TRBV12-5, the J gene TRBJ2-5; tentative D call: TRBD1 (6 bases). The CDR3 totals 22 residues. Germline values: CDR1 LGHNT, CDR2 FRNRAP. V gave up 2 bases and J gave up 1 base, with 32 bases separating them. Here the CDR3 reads CASGLSLAAGVLPGHIQETQYF. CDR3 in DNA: TGTGCTAGTGGTTTGTCTCTAGCTGCCGGGGTTTTACCGGGACATATCCAAGAGACCCAGTACTTC.

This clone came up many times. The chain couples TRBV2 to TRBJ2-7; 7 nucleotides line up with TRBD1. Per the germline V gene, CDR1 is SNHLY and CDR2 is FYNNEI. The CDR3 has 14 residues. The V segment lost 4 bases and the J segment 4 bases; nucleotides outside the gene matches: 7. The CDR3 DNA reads TGTGCCAGCAGTGTGGAAAGGGGACAGTACGAGCAGTACTTC. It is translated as CASSVERGQYEQYF.

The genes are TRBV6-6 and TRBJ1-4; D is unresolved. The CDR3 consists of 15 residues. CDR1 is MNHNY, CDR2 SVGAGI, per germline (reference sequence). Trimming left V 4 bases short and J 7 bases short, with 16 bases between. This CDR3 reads CASSSFRVGSEKLFF. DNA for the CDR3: TGTGCCAGCAGTTCATTCCGGGTAGGGAGTGAAAAACTGTTTTTT.

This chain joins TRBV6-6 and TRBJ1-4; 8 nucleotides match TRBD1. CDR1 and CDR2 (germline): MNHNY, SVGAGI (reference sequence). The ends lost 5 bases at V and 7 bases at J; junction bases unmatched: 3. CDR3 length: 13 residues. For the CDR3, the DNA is TGTGCCAGCAGTCTCGGACAGGGTGAAAAACTGTTTTTT. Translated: CASSLGQGEKLFF.

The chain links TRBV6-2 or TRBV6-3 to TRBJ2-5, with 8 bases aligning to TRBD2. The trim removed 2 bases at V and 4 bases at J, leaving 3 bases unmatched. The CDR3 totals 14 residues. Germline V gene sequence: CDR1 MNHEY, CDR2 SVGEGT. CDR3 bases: TGTGCCAGCAGTTACCCTCTAGCGGGAGAGACCCAGTACTTC. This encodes CASSYPLAGETQYF.